Listed below are T cell receptor beta chains from one sample, sequenced in a study of CD8+ T cells in alopecia areata. The method was immunoSEQ multiplex PCR; TCRdb's version includes in-frame clones alone and lacks a portion of them. The sample lists under 250,000 clones, more than 60% seen once, with 1.2% in the top ten. Sequenced here: CD4+ T cells sorted from blood, sampled around week 44, from a patient treated with tofacitinib. These receptors originate from a human donor with alopecia areata. CDR3s include the opening cysteine and the closing phenylalanine or tryptophan.

v_call,cdr3_aa
TRBV15,CATSRAGDSPLHF
TRBV14,CASSQGLGAVYEQYF
TRBV6-6,CASSYSHRSQNSPLHF
TRBV29-1,CSVGDRSVREAFF
TRBV11-2,CASSLDRTNFYGYTF
TRBV14,CASSQSLYGYTF
TRBV30,CASPTGVNYGYTF
TRBV7-2,CASSFREETQYF
TRBV5-4,CASSIVSRGETQYF
TRBV7-2,CASSALTTGTSGPYEQYF
TRBV7-2,CASSLVGQSNYEQYF
TRBV5-1,CASSLREQGEAFF
TRBV9,CASSPIIVGGDQNIQYF
TRBV5-1,CASSLGTDYEQYF
TRBV4-3,CASSHPPSQPRYSNQPQHF
TRBV5-1,CASSPTGRKQETQYF
TRBV5-1,CASREIMGRDEQFF
TRBV7-3,CASSVGTNTEAFF